The 17 T cell receptor beta chains below were found in one sample sequenced in a study of technical replicates of blood from a few donors. Assay used: immunoSEQ multiplex PCR; TCRdb lists only in-frame clones, some missing. The table shows some 10,000 clones, with approximately 94% occurring only once. Sequencing was carried out using PBMCs. These TCRs come from a human donor in good health.

The chain carries TRBV4-2 and TRBJ2-7, with TRBD2 matching 8 bases. CDR3 length: 18 residues. The ends lost 0 bases at V and 1 base at J; junction bases unmatched: 11. Germline V lookup: CDR1 LGHNA, CDR2 YNFKEQ. The CDR3 region is CASSQDTRTSGLSYEQYF. The CDR3 DNA follows: TGTGCCAGCAGCCAAGACACCCGCACTAGCGGACTTTCCTACGAGCAGTACTTC.

The chain uses TRBV5-8 and TRBJ2-1; 13 bases are a match to TRBD2. CDR1 is SGHTS and CDR2 is YDEGEE in the germline V gene. The CDR3 contains 14 residues. J lost 13 bases, V lost 5 bases, and 9 bases had no gene match. CDR3 coding DNA: TGTGCCAGCAGACGGACTAGCGGGAGCTTTGGACAGTTCTTC. Its translation: CASRRTSGSFGQFF.

The rearrangement joins TRBV18 to TRBJ2-6; TRBD1 is a possible D gene (5 bases). The CDR3 loop spans 16 amino acids. With 3 bases removed from V and 0 bases from J, the gap between germline ends came to 9 bases. Germline V gives CDR1 KGHSH, CDR2 LQKENI. CDR3 in DNA: TGTGCCAGCTCACCTGCGACAGACTCTGGGGCCAACGTCCTGACTTTC. Translated, it gives CASSPATDSGANVLTF.

V is TRBV5-6 and J is TRBJ1-2; 10 nucleotides agree with TRBD1. The germline CDR1 and CDR2 sequences are SGHDT and YYEEEE. Germline trimming cut 4 bases from V and 5 bases from J; bases unmatched to any gene: 8. This CDR3 is built from 15 residues. This CDR3 is CASSRQGAPVYGYTF. The CDR3 DNA sequence: TGTGCCAGCAGCCGACAGGGGGCGCCGGTGTATGGCTACACCTTC.

The V call is TRBV10-3, the J call TRBJ1-1, with TRBD1 matching 8 bases. With 4 bases clipped from V and 5 bases from J, the junction kept 0 bases outside the gene matches. Germline CDR1 reads ENHRY; CDR2 reads SYGVKD. The CDR3 length is 12 residues. CDR3 region: CAISGQGTEAFF. CDR3 in DNA: TGTGCCATCAGTGGACAGGGGACTGAAGCTTTCTTT.

The gene calls are TRBV4-2 and TRBJ2-3; 15 nucleotides line up with TRBD2. This CDR3 is built from 18 residues. Trimming cost V 4 bases and J 4 bases; bases outside gene matches: 9. CDR1 is LGHNA, CDR2 YNFKEQ, per germline. This CDR3 is CASSLWTSGRANADTQYF. The CDR3 DNA follows: TGTGCCAGCAGCCTGTGGACTAGCGGGAGGGCCAACGCAGATACGCAGTATTTT.

In its sample, this clone was seen once. V gene TRBV2 combines with J gene TRBJ2-3, with TRBD1 matching over 9 bases. The junction had 6 bases not matched to a gene; V was cut back by 6 bases and J by 2 bases. CDR1 and CDR2 (germline): SNHLY, FYNNEI. This CDR3 region has 15 residues. The CDR3 coding sequence is TGTGCCAGCAGGGGACAGGGAACCTCCACAGATACGCAGTATTTT. Translated, it gives CASRGQGTSTDTQYF.

The rearrangement uses TRBV11-3 and TRBJ2-3; 11 bases are a match to TRBD1. CDR3 length equals 16 residues. CDR1 is SGHNT, CDR2 YENEEA, per germline. The ends lost 5 bases at V and 1 base at J; junction bases unmatched: 5. The CDR3, as DNA: TGTGCCAGCAGCCCGGGGACAGGGGGTCGCACAGATACGCAGTATTTT. The encoded protein is CASSPGTGGRTDTQYF.

The chain links TRBV2 to TRBJ2-1; 8 positions agree with TRBD2. With 10 bases clipped from V and 6 bases from J, the junction kept 5 bases outside the gene matches. Germline CDR1 is SNHLY and CDR2 is FYNNEI. The length of the CDR3 is 12 residues. Written as DNA, the CDR3 is TGTGCCACCGGGACTAGGGTCAATGAGCAGTTCTTC. It translates to CATGTRVNEQFF.

The CDR3 DNA sequence: TGTGCCATCAGTGAGTTTACTAGCGGGAGGGCCAGGAATGAGCAGTTCTTC. It translates to CAISEFTSGRARNEQFF. This rearrangement joins TRBV10-3 to TRBJ2-1, with 13 bases aligning to TRBD2. V shed 1 base, J shed 7 bases, and the junction held 7 bases outside the gene matches. This CDR3 region has 17 residues. CDR1 is ENHRY, CDR2 SYGVKD, per germline.

This chain links TRBV6-7 with TRBJ1-2; tentative D call: TRBD1 (5 bases). TRBV6-7 is an ORF, with its function uncertain. This CDR3 region has 14 residues. V dropped 4 bases and J dropped 4 bases, with 13 bases sitting between them. This chain's CDR3 is CASSLAGVVYGYTF. CDR3 nucleotide sequence: TGTGCCAGCAGTTTAGCGGGGGTTGTCTATGGCTACACCTTC.

This chain uses TRBV15 with TRBJ1-2, with D maybe TRBD1 (5 bases). The V and J ends lost 6 bases and 4 bases respectively, with 18 bases between them. The CDR3 totals 15 residues. Germline V gene lookup returns CDR1 LNHNV and CDR2 YYDKDF (reference sequence). The CDR3 loop is CATSSDRASAYGYTF. CDR3 coding DNA: TGTGCCACCAGTTCCGACAGAGCCTCCGCCTATGGCTACACCTTC.

Written as DNA, the CDR3 is TGTGCCAGTCAGGCAACGGCCTATGGCTACACCTTC. It specifies CASQATAYGYTF. This sequence joins TRBV6-1 and TRBJ1-2; D ambiguous. Germline V gene lookup returns CDR1 MNHNS and CDR2 SASEGT. V was pared by 9 bases and J by 4 bases, with 12 bases between. CDR3 size: 12 residues.

V is TRBV19 and J is TRBJ1-1; D might be TRBD1 (5 bases). The germline V gene encodes CDR1 LNHDA and CDR2 SQIVND (reference sequence). V shed 7 bases and J shed 5 bases, with 17 bases lying between them. This CDR3 has 14 amino acids. The CDR3 sequence: CASKGAALGTEAFF. CDR3 in DNA: TGTGCCAGTAAAGGGGCAGCTCTTGGGACTGAAGCTTTCTTT.

V gene TRBV19 combines with J gene TRBJ1-1, with TRBD1 identical over 7 bases. The germline V gene has CDR1 LNHDA and CDR2 SQIVND (reference sequence). The V gene end was trimmed by 3 bases and the J gene end by 1 base; junction bases not matched to a gene: 32. There are 24 residues in the CDR3. This CDR3 is CASSISYPLLRQKTGPHRNTEAFF. CDR3 DNA sequence: TGTGCCAGTAGTATCTCATACCCCCTTCTGAGACAGAAGACAGGGCCTCATAGGAACACTGAAGCTTTCTTT.

The chain employs TRBV27 and TRBJ1-2; D unresolved. Germline V gene data show CDR1 as MNHEY and CDR2 as SMNVEV (reference sequence). V was pared by 4 bases and J by 3 bases, with 12 bases between. The CDR3 consists of 14 residues. The CDR3 nucleotides read TGTGCCAGCAGTTCGGGATTCCTGCACTATGGCTACACCTTC. This sequence encodes CASSSGFLHYGYTF.

V is TRBV27 and J is TRBJ1-1; maybe TRBD1 (5 bases). Germline V CDR1 and CDR2: MNHEY, SMNVEV (reference sequence). Trimming pared 4 bases from V and 1 base from J, leaving 7 bases between. This CDR3 has 13 amino acids. The CDR3 here is CASSYDRNTEAFF. CDR3 bases: TGTGCCAGCAGTTACGACAGGAACACTGAAGCTTTCTTT.